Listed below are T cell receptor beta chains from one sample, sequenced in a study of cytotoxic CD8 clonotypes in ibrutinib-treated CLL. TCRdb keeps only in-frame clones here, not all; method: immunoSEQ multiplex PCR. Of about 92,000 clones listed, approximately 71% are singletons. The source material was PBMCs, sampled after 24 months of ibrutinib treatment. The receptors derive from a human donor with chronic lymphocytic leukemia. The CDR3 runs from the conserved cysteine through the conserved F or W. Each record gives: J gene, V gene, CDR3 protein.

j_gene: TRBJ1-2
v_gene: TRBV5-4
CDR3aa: CASSLQGSYGYTF

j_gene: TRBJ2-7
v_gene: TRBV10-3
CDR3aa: CAISGSRGFGSYEQYF

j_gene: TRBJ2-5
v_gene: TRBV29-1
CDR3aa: CSVRDRGPLTQYF

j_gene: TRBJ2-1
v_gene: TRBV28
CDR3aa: CASSLGTKSSYNEQFF

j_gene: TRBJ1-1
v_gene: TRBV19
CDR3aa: CASSMGRGIEAFF

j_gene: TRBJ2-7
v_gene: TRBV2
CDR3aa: CASSERGYEQYF

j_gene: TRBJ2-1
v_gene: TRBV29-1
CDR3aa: CSGGRGTSGSGEQFF

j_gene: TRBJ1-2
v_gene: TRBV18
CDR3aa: CASSPPGSREGGYTF

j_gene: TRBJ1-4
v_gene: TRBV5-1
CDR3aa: CASSLATYSEKLFF

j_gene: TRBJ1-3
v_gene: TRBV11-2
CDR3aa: CASSTNRGHGNTIYF

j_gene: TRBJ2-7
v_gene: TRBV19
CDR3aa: CASSRGSYEQYF

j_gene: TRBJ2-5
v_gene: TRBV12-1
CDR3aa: CASSLIAGENQETQYF

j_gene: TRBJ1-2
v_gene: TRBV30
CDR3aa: CAWRRILNYGYTF

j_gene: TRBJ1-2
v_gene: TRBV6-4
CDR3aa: CASSLHYTGTELNGYTF

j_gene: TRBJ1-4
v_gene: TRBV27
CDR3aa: CASSSRHGGSEKLFF

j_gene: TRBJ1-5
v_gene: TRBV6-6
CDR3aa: CASSYSRGANQPQHF

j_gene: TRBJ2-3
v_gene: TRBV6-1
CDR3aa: CASSELAGGPLDTQYF

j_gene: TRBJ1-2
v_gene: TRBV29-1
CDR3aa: CSVENRNGYTF

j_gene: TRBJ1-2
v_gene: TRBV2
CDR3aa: CASVGTLSGFGYTF

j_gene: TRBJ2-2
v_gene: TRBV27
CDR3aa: CASSFHGQGSANTGELFF

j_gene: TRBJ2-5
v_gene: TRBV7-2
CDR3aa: CASSWTSGRVQETQYF

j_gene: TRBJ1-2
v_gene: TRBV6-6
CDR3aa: CASSYQGLGGYTF

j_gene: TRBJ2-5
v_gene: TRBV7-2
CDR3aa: CASSLGLLTQYF

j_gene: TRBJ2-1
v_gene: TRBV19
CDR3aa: CASSKTGTSGREFF

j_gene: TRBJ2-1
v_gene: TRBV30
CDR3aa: CAWRDRSRVSEQFF

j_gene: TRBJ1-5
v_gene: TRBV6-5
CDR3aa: CASRGSDNQPQHF

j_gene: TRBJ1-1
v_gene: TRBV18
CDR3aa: CASSPGINTEAFF

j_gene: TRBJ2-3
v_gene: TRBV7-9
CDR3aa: CASSIRDRHLDTQYF

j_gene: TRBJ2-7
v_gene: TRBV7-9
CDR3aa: CASSLARAGGGEQYF

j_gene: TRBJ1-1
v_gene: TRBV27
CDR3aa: CASSKAGDMNTEAFF

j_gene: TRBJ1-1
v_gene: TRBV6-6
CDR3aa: CASSYDRNTEAFF

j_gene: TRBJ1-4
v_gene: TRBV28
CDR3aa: CASSLQGRLDEKLFF

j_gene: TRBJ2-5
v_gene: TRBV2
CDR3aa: CASKSRVIQETQYF

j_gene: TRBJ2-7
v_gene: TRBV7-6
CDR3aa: CASSLGRGSYEQYF

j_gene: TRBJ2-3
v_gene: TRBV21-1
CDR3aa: CASSSTDTQYF

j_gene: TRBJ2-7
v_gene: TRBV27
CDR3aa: CASSLGGALPYEQYF

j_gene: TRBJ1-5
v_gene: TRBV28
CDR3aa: CASSWSDSNQPQHF

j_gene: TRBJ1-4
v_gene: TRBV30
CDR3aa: CAWSVNGNEKLFF

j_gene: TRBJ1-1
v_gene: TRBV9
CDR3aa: CASTNGGDLNTEAFF

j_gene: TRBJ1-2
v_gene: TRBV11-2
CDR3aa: CASSLDGQGGYGYTF

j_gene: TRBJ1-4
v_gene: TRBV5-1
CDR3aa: CASSLGQGNEKLFF

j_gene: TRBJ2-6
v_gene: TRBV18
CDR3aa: CASSPHTGANVLTF

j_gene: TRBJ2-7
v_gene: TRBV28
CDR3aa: CASSLSKGLPKLEQYF

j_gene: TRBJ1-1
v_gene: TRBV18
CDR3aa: CASSPRQTGENTEAFF

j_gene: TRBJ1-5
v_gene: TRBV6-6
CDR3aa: CASSYSAGSNQPQHF

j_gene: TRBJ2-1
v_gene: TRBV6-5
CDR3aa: CASSRTSGSYNEQFF

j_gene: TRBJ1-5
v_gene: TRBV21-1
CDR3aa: CASSKEGQDRDVNQPQHF

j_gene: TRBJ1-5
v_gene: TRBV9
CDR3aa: CASELDLSNQPQHF

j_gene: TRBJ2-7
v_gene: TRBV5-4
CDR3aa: CASSSGQGTRYEQYF

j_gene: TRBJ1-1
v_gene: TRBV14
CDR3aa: CASSQELGTANTEAFF

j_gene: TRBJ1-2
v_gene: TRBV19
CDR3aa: CASSPGQEGGYGYTF

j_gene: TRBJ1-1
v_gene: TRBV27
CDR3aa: CASRTWGDTEAFF

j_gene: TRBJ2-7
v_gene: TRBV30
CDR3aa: CAWTPLGLYEQYF

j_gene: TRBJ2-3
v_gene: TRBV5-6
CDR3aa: CASSWRDTQYF